A single sample gave rise to the 12 T cell receptor beta chains below, sequenced in a study of read filtering for tumor transcriptome and immune sequencing. From roughly 390 ng of RNA, a library with molecular barcoded alpha/delta and beta/gamma adaptors was made. One entry per CDR3 protein, called by TCRdb with MiXCR from the reads. The repertoire holds some 41,000 distinct CDR3 sequences, with 12% to 15% as singletons. Material: a population of CD138-negative cells sorted from bone marrow. The receptors come from a donor at least 40 years old with multiple myeloma.

The genes are TRBV20-1 and TRBJ2-3, with TRBD2 matching over 9 bases. After removal of 5 bases from V and 0 bases from J, the junction contained 6 bases not matched to a gene. Germline V gives CDR1 DFQATT, CDR2 SNEGSKA (reference sequence). This CDR3 has 15 residues. The CDR3, as DNA: TGCAGTGCTCTGGGACTAGCCCTCAGCACAGATACGCAGTATTTT. This gives the protein CSALGLALSTDTQYF.

The CDR3, as DNA: TGTGCCAGCAGCTCCCATGGGCTCGACGAGCAGTACTTC. Its translation is CASSSHGLDEQYF. V gene TRBV6-2 or TRBV6-3 combines with J gene TRBJ2-7; D is unresolved. Trimming took off 6 bases at V and 5 bases at J, with 14 bases between the two ends. Germline lookup yields CDR1 MNHEY and CDR2 SVGEGT. The CDR3 is 13 residues long.

This clonotype showed up many times. The rearrangement joins TRBV19 to TRBJ2-7; TRBD1 matches 8 bases. J gave up 3 bases and V 9 bases, and 4 bases lay outside the gene matches. Germline CDR1 reads LNHDA; CDR2 reads SQIVND (reference sequence). This CDR3 comprises 12 residues. In nucleotides, the CDR3 is TGTGCCAGCGGGACAGGAGGCTACGAGCAGTACTTC. Encoded protein: CASGTGGYEQYF.

This clonotype was observed at least ten times. The chain is built from TRBV5-1 and TRBJ2-7; 7 nucleotides align to TRBD2. The J segment lost 5 bases and the V segment lost 3 bases, leaving 8 bases of the junction unmatched. This CDR3 is built from 14 residues. Germline V lookup: CDR1 SGHRS, CDR2 YFSETQ. This chain's CDR3 is CASSWTPGRDEQYF. The DNA of the CDR3 is TGCGCCAGCAGCTGGACGCCGGGGAGGGACGAGCAGTACTTC.

This clonotype was observed at least ten times. The rearrangement links TRBV30 to TRBJ1-1; D uncertain. The CDR3 has 13 amino acids. The V end lost 7 bases, the J end lost 0 bases, and 12 bases lay between the germline ends. CDR1 is GTSNPN, CDR2 SVGIG, per germline (reference sequence). The CDR3 sequence is CAYGRGMNTEAFF. CDR3 in DNA: TGTGCCTATGGAAGAGGAATGAACACTGAAGCTTTCTTT. The complete variable domain, with remaining parts taken from reference TRBV30 and TRBJ1-1, reads SQTIHQWPATLVQPVGSPLSLECTVEGTSNPNLYWYRQAAGRGLQLLFYSVGIGQISSEVPQNLSASRPQDRQFILSSKKLLLSDSGFYLCAYGRGMNTEAFFGQGTRLTVV.

At least ten counts were recorded for this clonotype. The CDR3 DNA follows: TGTGCCAGCAGTGCTGGACTAGCGGGAGAAGCCTCCTACGAGCAGTACTTC. As protein: CASSAGLAGEASYEQYF. The chain employs TRBV27 and TRBJ2-7, with 13 bases lining up with TRBD2. With 5 bases clipped from V and 0 bases from J, the junction kept 7 bases outside the gene matches. Germline values: CDR1 MNHEY, CDR2 SMNVEV (reference sequence). The CDR3 has 17 residues.

This clonotype was seen repeatedly, ten times or more. V usage is TRBV18 and J usage is TRBJ2-4; D uncertain. V was shortened by 3 bases and J by 0 bases, with 9 bases between the two germline ends. This CDR3 contains 15 residues. The germline V gene has CDR1 KGHSH and CDR2 LQKENI. CDR3 amino acids: CASSPSTLAKNIQYF. DNA of the CDR3: TGTGCCAGCTCACCCTCAACTTTAGCCAAAAACATTCAGTACTTC.

The V and J genes are TRBV9 and TRBJ1-3, with unresolved D. V was shortened by 3 bases and J by 5 bases, with 15 bases between the two germline ends. The germline CDR1 and CDR2 sequences are SGDLS and YYNGEE. The CDR3 totals 15 residues. The CDR3 DNA reads as TGTGCCAGCAGCGCTAGCATAATGACTAGAAACACCATATATTTT. Translating it yields CASSASIMTRNTIYF. Combining the CDR3 with reference TRBV9 and TRBJ1-3 gives the whole variable domain DSGVTQTPKHLITATGQRVTLRCSPRSGDLSVYWYQQSLDQGLQFLIQYYNGEERAKGNILERFSAQQFPDLHSELNLSSLELGDSALYFCASSASIMTRNTIYFGEGSWLTVV.

This clonotype was seen more than once but under ten times. A much larger clonotype is one base distant, so this may be a read error. This sequence joins TRBV18 and TRBJ2-5; 7 positions match TRBD1. The germline V gene has CDR1 KGHSH and CDR2 LQKENI. The CDR3 has 16 residues. Here the CDR3 reads CASSPNSGTVQEAQYF. The CDR3 DNA follows: TGTGCCAGCTCACCAAACTCCGGGACAGTTCAAGAGGCCCAGTACTTC.

This clonotype has only a few counts. V gene TRBV6-1 combines with J gene TRBJ2-3; D not certain. V lost 5 bases and J lost 2, with 11 bases in between. CDR3 length: 14 residues. CDR1 and CDR2 from the germline V gene are MNHNS and SASEGT. CDR3 bases: TGTGCCAGCAGTAGCCGGGCCTACACAGATACGCAGTATTTT. This translates into CASSSRAYTDTQYF.

This clonotype came up many times. The V call is TRBV5-1, the J call TRBJ2-2, with 9 bases that match TRBD1. The germline V gene encodes CDR1 SGHRS and CDR2 YFSETQ. CDR3 length: 17 residues. V lost 0 bases to trimming and J lost 0 bases; unmatched junction nucleotides: 3. In DNA form, the CDR3 reads TGCGCCAGCAGCTTGGCCGACAGGGGGGCGAACACCGGGGAGCTGTTTTTT. Its translation: CASSLADRGANTGELFF.

The sample holds many counts of this clonotype. This chain connects TRBV6-2 or TRBV6-3 to TRBJ1-5; possible D gene TRBD1, 5 bases. Germline V gives CDR1 MNHEY, CDR2 SVGEGT. The CDR3 has 14 amino acids. The V gene lost 6 bases and the J gene lost 7 bases, with 16 bases spanning the gap. This chain's CDR3 is CASSVKQVTQPQHF. The CDR3 nucleotides are TGTGCCAGCAGCGTGAAACAGGTGACGCAGCCCCAGCATTTT.